Listed below are T cell receptor beta chains from one sample, sequenced in a study of STAT5B mutations in CD4+ large granular lymphocyte leukemia. Sequenced by immunoSEQ multiplex PCR; TCRdb stores in-frame clones only, minus some. The sample has about 48,000 clones, roughly two thirds seen once. The sample was CD4+ T cells from blood buffy coats. The receptors stem from a human donor in good health. The CDR3 runs from the conserved cysteine through the conserved F or W. A D gene is named only where the DNA matches it firmly. Some rows mark clone size as missing; the rest say once, few, many or name a class of expanded clone.

v_gene: TRBV11-2
abundance: NA
d_gene: NA
j_gene: TRBJ2-3
CDR3nt: TGTGCCAGCAGCTTCGCCACAGATACGCAGTATTTT
CDR3aa: CASSFATDTQYF

v_gene: TRBV21-1
abundance: NA
d_gene: NA
j_gene: TRBJ2-5
CDR3nt: TGTGCCAGCAGCAAAAGTGGGAATGACAGGGCAGAAGAGACCCAGTACTTC
CDR3aa: CASSKSGNDRAEETQYF

v_gene: TRBV6-1
abundance: NA
d_gene: TRBD2
j_gene: TRBJ2-1
CDR3nt: TGTGCCAGCAGTGAAGCAGCGGGGGGCGCTTCCTACAATGAGCAGTTCTTC
CDR3aa: CASSEAAGGASYNEQFF

v_gene: TRBV6-6
abundance: NA
d_gene: NA
j_gene: TRBJ1-1
CDR3nt: TGTGCCAGCAGTCTTACGGGGCTGAACACTGAAGCTTTCTTT
CDR3aa: CASSLTGLNTEAFF

v_gene: TRBV2
abundance: NA
d_gene: TRBD1
j_gene: TRBJ1-3
CDR3nt: TGTGCCAGCACCGAGGGAGGGACAGCCTCTGGAAACACCATATATTTT
CDR3aa: CASTEGGTASGNTIYF

v_gene: TRBV9
abundance: NA
d_gene: TRBD1
j_gene: TRBJ1-2
CDR3nt: TGTGCCAGCAGCGTAGTTGCCACAGGGGGCTATGGCTACACCTTC
CDR3aa: CASSVVATGGYGYTF

v_gene: TRBV6-5
abundance: NA
d_gene: TRBD1
j_gene: TRBJ1-5
CDR3nt: TGTGCCAGCAGTTACGACAGGGTAGGTCAGCCCCAGCATTTT
CDR3aa: CASSYDRVGQPQHF

v_gene: TRBV7-2
abundance: NA
d_gene: NA
j_gene: TRBJ2-1
CDR3nt: TGTGCCAGCAGCTTAGTTGGGTTTAGGGAGCAGTTCTTC
CDR3aa: CASSLVGFREQFF

v_gene: TRBV9
abundance: NA
d_gene: TRBD2
j_gene: TRBJ2-3
CDR3nt: TGTGTCAGCAGCGTGACTAGCGGGGGGGTAGCAGATACGCAGTATTTT
CDR3aa: CVSSVTSGGVADTQYF

v_gene: TRBV6-5
abundance: NA
d_gene: TRBD2
j_gene: TRBJ2-2
CDR3nt: TGTGCCAGCAGTCCGGGACTAGCGGACACCGGGGAGCTGTTTTTT
CDR3aa: CASSPGLADTGELFF

v_gene: TRBV7-9
abundance: NA
d_gene: NA
j_gene: TRBJ1-2
CDR3nt: TGTGCCAGCAGCTCTACAGATTATGGCTACACCTTC
CDR3aa: CASSSTDYGYTF

v_gene: TRBV29-1
abundance: NA
d_gene: NA
j_gene: TRBJ2-5
CDR3nt: TGCAGCGTCACGCGGGACAACCAGTACTTC
CDR3aa: CSVTRDNQYF

v_gene: TRBV7-2
abundance: NA
d_gene: TRBD1
j_gene: TRBJ2-4
CDR3nt: TGTGCCAGCAGCTTCGCAGGGGGCGCGGGGAACATTCAGTACTTC
CDR3aa: CASSFAGGAGNIQYF

v_gene: TRBV30
abundance: NA
d_gene: TRBD2
j_gene: TRBJ2-7
CDR3nt: TGTGCCTGGAGTCTCAGCGGGGGATATGGCGAGCAGTACTTC
CDR3aa: CAWSLSGGYGEQYF

v_gene: TRBV10-3
abundance: NA
d_gene: NA
j_gene: TRBJ1-2
CDR3nt: TGTGCCATCAGTGAGGGGGGCGCGGGCTATGGCTACACCTTC
CDR3aa: CAISEGGAGYGYTF

v_gene: TRBV7-9
abundance: NA
d_gene: NA
j_gene: TRBJ1-4
CDR3nt: TGTGCCAGCAGCAACCCAGTGGGCACAACTAATGAAAAACTGTTTTTT
CDR3aa: CASSNPVGTTNEKLFF

v_gene: TRBV18
abundance: few
d_gene: TRBD2
j_gene: TRBJ2-3
CDR3nt: TGTGCCAGCTCACCACCACTAGCGGGGGGTAAAGATACGCAGTATTTT
CDR3aa: CASSPPLAGGKDTQYF

v_gene: TRBV10-3
abundance: NA
d_gene: TRBD1
j_gene: TRBJ1-2
CDR3nt: TGTGCCATCAGTCCAACAGGGGCTGGAGAGGATGGCTACACCTTC
CDR3aa: CAISPTGAGEDGYTF

v_gene: TRBV19
abundance: NA
d_gene: TRBD2
j_gene: TRBJ2-2
CDR3nt: TGTGCCAGTAGTACGATTGTGTCGTGGACTAGCGCCACCGGGGAGCTGTTTTTT
CDR3aa: CASSTIVSWTSATGELFF

v_gene: TRBV27
abundance: few
d_gene: TRBD1
j_gene: TRBJ2-5
CDR3nt: TGTGCCAGCAGTCAGGGACAGGGTAGGGAGACCCAGTACTTC
CDR3aa: CASSQGQGRETQYF

v_gene: TRBV7-2
abundance: once
d_gene: NA
j_gene: TRBJ2-7
CDR3nt: TGTGCCAGCAGCTTAGCATACGGGAGCTCCTACGAGCAGTACTTC
CDR3aa: CASSLAYGSSYEQYF

v_gene: TRBV25-1
abundance: NA
d_gene: NA
j_gene: TRBJ2-2
CDR3nt: TGTGCCAGCAGTGAAATGCCTAACACCGGGGAGCTGTTTTTT
CDR3aa: CASSEMPNTGELFF

v_gene: TRBV5-8
abundance: NA
d_gene: NA
j_gene: TRBJ2-5
CDR3nt: TGTGCCAGCAGCTCGAGGGGTAATGACTTC
CDR3aa: CASSSRGNDF

v_gene: TRBV5-1
abundance: NA
d_gene: NA
j_gene: TRBJ2-5
CDR3nt: TGCGCCAGCAGTGAGGACAACGATCCGGGGACCCAGTACTTC
CDR3aa: CASSEDNDPGTQYF

v_gene: TRBV19
abundance: NA
d_gene: NA
j_gene: TRBJ2-7
CDR3nt: TGTGCCAGTAGTATACTCGGCGGTTCCGGCTACGAGCAGTACTTC
CDR3aa: CASSILGGSGYEQYF

v_gene: TRBV7-8
abundance: NA
d_gene: NA
j_gene: TRBJ2-1
CDR3nt: TGTGCCAGCAGCTTAGCGGGTCTCAACTACAATGAGCAGTTCTTC
CDR3aa: CASSLAGLNYNEQFF

v_gene: TRBV4-1
abundance: NA
d_gene: TRBD2
j_gene: TRBJ2-2
CDR3nt: TGCGCCAGCAGCCAAGAAACGGGGGGGTTGACCGGGGAGCTGTTTTTT
CDR3aa: CASSQETGGLTGELFF

v_gene: TRBV10-3
abundance: NA
d_gene: NA
j_gene: TRBJ2-3
CDR3nt: TGTGCCATCAGTGACTCTCCTACCGGGACTTCAGATACGCAGTATTTT
CDR3aa: CAISDSPTGTSDTQYF

v_gene: TRBV5-6
abundance: NA
d_gene: NA
j_gene: TRBJ1-6
CDR3nt: TGTGCCAGCAGCTTGGGGGATTTGGATAATTCACCCCTCCACTTT
CDR3aa: CASSLGDLDNSPLHF

v_gene: TRBV11-1
abundance: NA
d_gene: TRBD2
j_gene: TRBJ2-5
CDR3nt: TGTGCCAGCAGCCAGTCTAGCGGGGGCATCCAAGAGACCCAGTACTTC
CDR3aa: CASSQSSGGIQETQYF

v_gene: TRBV7-9
abundance: NA
d_gene: TRBD1
j_gene: TRBJ1-5
CDR3nt: TGTGCCAGCAGCTCTACCGGGACAGGCGTTCTGGGCAATCAGCCCCAGCATTTT
CDR3aa: CASSSTGTGVLGNQPQHF

v_gene: TRBV7-9
abundance: few
d_gene: TRBD1
j_gene: TRBJ1-4
CDR3nt: TGTGCCAGCAGCCCCAGACAGGGCGGTGAAAAACTGTTTTTT
CDR3aa: CASSPRQGGEKLFF